One and the same sample provided the 8 T cell receptor beta chains below, sequenced in a study of T cell repertoires in cytomegalovirus infection. TCRdb processed the reads anew with MiXCR; each CDR3 protein has one entry. Among 300,000 or so distinct CDR3 sequences listed, over 20% were seen once. Sequencing was performed on PBMCs. These TCRs come from a human donor in good health (CMV status not recorded). Some clones in this sample may be carry-over from other donors' samples.

This clonotype was recorded only once. The genes are TRBV28 and TRBJ1-5, with 7 bases identical to TRBD1. Losses at the gene ends were 6 bases for V and 9 bases for J; bases not matched to a gene: 14. Per germline, CDR1 MDHEN and CDR2 SYDVKM. The CDR3 sequence is 15 residues long. In nucleotides, the CDR3 is TGTGCCAGCAGCCCGGGGGACAGCCTTAAAGGGCCCCAGCATTTT. Its translation: CASSPGDSLKGPQHF.

This clonotype was counted ten times or more. One end of the junction fails to match germline, which may point to a read error. The chain uses TRBV7-9 and TRBJ2-1; the match to TRBD2 covers 12 bases. Germline lookup yields CDR1 SEHNR and CDR2 FQNEAQ (reference sequence). This CDR3 has 13 amino acids. The CDR3 DNA reads as TGTGCCAGCAGCTCCTCCGGGACTAGCGGGTCGTACTTC. Protein product: CASSSSGTSGSYF.

This clonotype was observed at least ten times. CDR3: CASSPNGMETQYF. The CDR3, as DNA: TGTGCCAGCAGCCCCAATGGGATGGAGACCCAGTACTTC. The chain carries TRBV7-3 and TRBJ2-5; D gene unclear. Germline V gene sequence: CDR1 SGHTA, CDR2 FQGTGA. V was cut by 5 bases and J by 5 bases, with 12 bases left in between. The CDR3 runs to 13 residues.

This chain uses TRBV20-1 with TRBJ1-2; TRBD1 aligns across 7 bases. With V trimmed by 1 base and J by 8 bases, 7 bases remained unmatched. This CDR3 region has 13 residues. CDR1 and CDR2 from the germline V gene are DFQATT and SNEGSKA (reference sequence). CDR3 residues: CSARAWTGDGYTF. DNA for the CDR3: TGCAGTGCTAGAGCTTGGACAGGCGACGGCTACACCTTC.

This clonotype was counted many times. The chain couples TRBV20-1 to TRBJ2-7, with 11 positions matching TRBD2. This CDR3 region has 13 residues. With V trimmed by 5 bases and J by 4 bases, 4 bases remained unmatched. The germline V gene has CDR1 DFQATT and CDR2 SNEGSKA (reference sequence). The chain's CDR3 is CSAGSGRVYEQYF. The DNA of the CDR3 is TGCAGTGCTGGTAGCGGGAGGGTGTACGAGCAGTACTTC.

The gene calls are TRBV28 and TRBJ2-5; 10 nucleotides match TRBD1. V shed 6 bases and J 3 bases; nucleotides not matched to a gene: 10. CDR1 is MDHEN, CDR2 SYDVKM, per germline. This CDR3 spans 16 amino acids. The CDR3 sequence is CASSPIRGTGEETQYF. DNA for the CDR3: TGTGCCAGCAGCCCCATCAGAGGGACAGGGGAAGAGACCCAGTACTTC.

There are a few counts of this clonotype. V gene TRBV2 combines with J gene TRBJ2-5; D not certain. The CDR3 spans 12 residues. Looked up from germline, CDR1 is SNHLY and CDR2 is FYNNEI. Trimming left V 3 bases short and J 6 bases short, with 8 bases between. The CDR3 nucleotides are TGTGCCAGCAGTGAGGATGGCCAGACCCAGTACTTC. It codes for CASSEDGQTQYF.

V is TRBV11-2 and J is TRBJ2-3, with D maybe TRBD1 (5 bases). CDR1 SGHAT and CDR2 FQNNGV come from the germline V gene. This CDR3 has 13 residues. V dropped 7 bases and J dropped 5 bases, with 13 bases sitting between them. CDR3 nucleotides: TGTGCCAGCACCATGTTCCAGGGAGATACGCAGTATTTT. It is translated as CASTMFQGDTQYF.